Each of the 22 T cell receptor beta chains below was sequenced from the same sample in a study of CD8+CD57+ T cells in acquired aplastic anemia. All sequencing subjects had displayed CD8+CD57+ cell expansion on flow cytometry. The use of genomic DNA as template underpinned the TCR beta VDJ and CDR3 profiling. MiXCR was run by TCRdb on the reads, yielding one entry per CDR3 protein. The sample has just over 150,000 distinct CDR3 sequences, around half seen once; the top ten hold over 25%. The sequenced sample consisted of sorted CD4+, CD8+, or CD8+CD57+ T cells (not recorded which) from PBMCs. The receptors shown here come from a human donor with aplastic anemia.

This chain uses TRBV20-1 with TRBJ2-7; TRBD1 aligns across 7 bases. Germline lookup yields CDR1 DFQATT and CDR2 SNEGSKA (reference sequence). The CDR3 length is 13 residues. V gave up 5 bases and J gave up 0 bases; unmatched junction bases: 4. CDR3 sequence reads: CSASGTDSYEQYF. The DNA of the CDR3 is TGCAGTGCTTCCGGGACAGACTCCTACGAGCAGTACTTC.

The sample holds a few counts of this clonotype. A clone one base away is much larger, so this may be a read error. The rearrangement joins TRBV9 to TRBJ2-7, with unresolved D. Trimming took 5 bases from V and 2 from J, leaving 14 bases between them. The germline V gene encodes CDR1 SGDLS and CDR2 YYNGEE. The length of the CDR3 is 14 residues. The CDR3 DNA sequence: TGTGCCAGCAGTTGGGGTAGCTTTCCCTACGAGCAGTACTTC. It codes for CASSWGSFPYEQYF.

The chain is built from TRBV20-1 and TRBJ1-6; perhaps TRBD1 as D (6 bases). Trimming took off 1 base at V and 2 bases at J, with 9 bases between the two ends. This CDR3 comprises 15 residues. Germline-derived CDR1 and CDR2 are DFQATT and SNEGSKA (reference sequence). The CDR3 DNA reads TGCAGTGCTAGAGGCGACAGGACCTATAATTCACCCCTCCACTTT. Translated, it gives CSARGDRTYNSPLHF.

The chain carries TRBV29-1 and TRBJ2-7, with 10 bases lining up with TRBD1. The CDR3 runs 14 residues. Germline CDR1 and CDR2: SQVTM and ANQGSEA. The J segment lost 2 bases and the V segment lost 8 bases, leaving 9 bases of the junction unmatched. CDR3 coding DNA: TGCAGCATTAGTACCGGGACAGGGGCCTACGAGCAGTACTTC. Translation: CSISTGTGAYEQYF.

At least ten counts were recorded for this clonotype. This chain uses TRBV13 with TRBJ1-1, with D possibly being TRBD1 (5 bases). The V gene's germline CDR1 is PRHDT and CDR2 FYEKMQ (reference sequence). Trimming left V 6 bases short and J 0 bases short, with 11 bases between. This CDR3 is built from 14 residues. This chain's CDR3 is CASRGGVMNTEAFF. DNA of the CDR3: TGTGCCAGCAGGGGGGGGGTCATGAACACTGAAGCTTTCTTT.

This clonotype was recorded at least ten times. The CDR3 coding sequence is TGTGCCTGGAGTACTGGAAACCCCTACGAGCAGTACTTC. Residues: CAWSTGNPYEQYF. This chain joins TRBV30 and TRBJ2-7; unclear D gene. V lost 2 bases and J 2 bases, leaving 10 bases between the germline ends. The CDR3 length is 13 residues. Germline CDR1 reads GTSNPN; CDR2 reads SVGIG (reference sequence).

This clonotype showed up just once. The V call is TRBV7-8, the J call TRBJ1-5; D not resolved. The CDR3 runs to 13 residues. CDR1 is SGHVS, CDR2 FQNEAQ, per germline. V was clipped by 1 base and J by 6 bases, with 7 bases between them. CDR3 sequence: CASSLVGVQPQHF. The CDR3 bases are TGTGCCAGCAGCTTAGTAGGTGTTCAGCCCCAGCATTTT.

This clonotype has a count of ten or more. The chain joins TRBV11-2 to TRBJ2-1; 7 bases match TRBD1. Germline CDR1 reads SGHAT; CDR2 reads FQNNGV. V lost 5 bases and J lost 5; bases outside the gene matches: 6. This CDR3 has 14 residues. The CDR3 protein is CASSPDTGDNEQFF. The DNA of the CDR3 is TGTGCCAGCAGCCCCGATACAGGGGACAATGAGCAGTTCTTC.

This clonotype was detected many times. The CDR3 DNA reads TGTGCCAGCAGCTTCAGTCGTGTAGGGTACAATGAGCAGTTCTTC. This codes for CASSFSRVGYNEQFF. The chain recombines TRBV9 with TRBJ2-1; D ambiguous. Germline V gene sequence: CDR1 SGDLS, CDR2 YYNGEE. This CDR3 region has 15 residues. The germline V and J ends were trimmed by 4 bases and 4 bases, with 15 bases remaining between them.

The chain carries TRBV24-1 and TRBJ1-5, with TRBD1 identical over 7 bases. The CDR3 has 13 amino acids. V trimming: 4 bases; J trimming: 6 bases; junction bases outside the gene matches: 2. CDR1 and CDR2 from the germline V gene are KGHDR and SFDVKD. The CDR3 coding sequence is TGTGCCACCAGTGAGAACAGGGGTCAGCCCCAGCATTTT. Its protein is CATSENRGQPQHF.

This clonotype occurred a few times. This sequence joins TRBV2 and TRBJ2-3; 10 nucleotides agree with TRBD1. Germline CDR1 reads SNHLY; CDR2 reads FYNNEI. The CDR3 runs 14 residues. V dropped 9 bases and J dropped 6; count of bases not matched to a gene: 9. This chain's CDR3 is CARESGQGHDTQYF. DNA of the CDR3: TGTGCCAGAGAATCGGGACAGGGGCACGATACGCAGTATTTT. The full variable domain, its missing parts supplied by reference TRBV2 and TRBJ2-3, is EPEVTQTPSHQVTQMGQEVILRCVPISNHLYFYWYRQILGQKVEFLVSFYNNEISEKSEIFDDQFSVERPDGSNFTLKIRSTKLEDSAMYFCARESGQGHDTQYFGPGTRLTVL.

The DNA for the CDR3 is TGTGCCAGCACCGTTGGAAGAGAGACCCAGTACTTC. This translates into CASTVGRETQYF. This rearrangement joins TRBV12-3 or TRBV12-4 to TRBJ2-5; D remains ambiguous. CDR3 length: 12 residues. Trimming removed 7 bases from V and 4 bases from J, with 10 bases in between.

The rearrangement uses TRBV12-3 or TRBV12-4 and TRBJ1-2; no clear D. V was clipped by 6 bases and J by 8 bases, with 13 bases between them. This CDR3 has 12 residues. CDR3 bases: TGTGCCAGCAGCCATGGAGCTCGAGGCTACACCTTC. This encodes CASSHGARGYTF.

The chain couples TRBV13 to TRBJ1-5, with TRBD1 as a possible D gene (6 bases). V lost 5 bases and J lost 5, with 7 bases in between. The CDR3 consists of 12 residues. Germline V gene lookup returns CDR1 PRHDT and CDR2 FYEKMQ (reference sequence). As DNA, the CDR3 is TGTGCCAGCAGCAAGGGGGATCAGCCCCAGCATTTT. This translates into CASSKGDQPQHF.

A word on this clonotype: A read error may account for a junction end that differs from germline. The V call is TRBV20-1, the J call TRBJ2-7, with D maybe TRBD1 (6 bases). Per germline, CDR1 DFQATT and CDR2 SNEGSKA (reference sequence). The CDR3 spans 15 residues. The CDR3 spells CSAVTGTRDPYDQYF. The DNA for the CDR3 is TGCAGTGCAGTAACCGGGACAAGGGATCCGTACGATCAGTACTTC.

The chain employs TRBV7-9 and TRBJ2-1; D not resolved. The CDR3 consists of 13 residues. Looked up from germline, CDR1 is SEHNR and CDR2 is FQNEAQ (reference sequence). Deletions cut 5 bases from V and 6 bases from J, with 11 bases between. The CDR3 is CASSRSGSNEQFF. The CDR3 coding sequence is TGTGCCAGCAGCCGATCCGGATCCAATGAGCAGTTCTTC.

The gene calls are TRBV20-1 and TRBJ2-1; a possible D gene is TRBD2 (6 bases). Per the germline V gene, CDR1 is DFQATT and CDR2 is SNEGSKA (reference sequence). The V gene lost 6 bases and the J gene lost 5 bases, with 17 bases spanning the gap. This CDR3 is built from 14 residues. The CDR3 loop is CSASVTSIHNEQFF. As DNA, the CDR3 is TGCAGTGCCAGTGTGACTAGTATCCACAATGAGCAGTTCTTC.

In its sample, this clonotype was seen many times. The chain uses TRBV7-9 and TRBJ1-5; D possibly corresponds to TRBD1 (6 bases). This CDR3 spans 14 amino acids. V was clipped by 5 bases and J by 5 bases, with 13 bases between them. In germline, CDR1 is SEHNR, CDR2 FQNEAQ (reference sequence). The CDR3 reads CASSVTGSHQPQHF. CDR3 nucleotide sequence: TGTGCCAGCAGCGTTACAGGGAGCCATCAGCCCCAGCATTTT.

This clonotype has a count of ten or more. CDR3 sequence: CASRPGTWGYGYTF. The CDR3 DNA is TGTGCCAGCAGGCCCGGGACGTGGGGCTATGGCTACACCTTC. The chain couples TRBV12-3 or TRBV12-4 to TRBJ1-2; maybe TRBD1 (5 bases). The V gene lost 6 bases and the J gene lost 4 bases, with 15 bases spanning the gap. The length of the CDR3 is 14 residues.

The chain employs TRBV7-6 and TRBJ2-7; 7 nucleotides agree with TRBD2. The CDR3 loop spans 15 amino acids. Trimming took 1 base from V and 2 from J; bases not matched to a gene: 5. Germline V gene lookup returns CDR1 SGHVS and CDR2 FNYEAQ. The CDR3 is CASSLGEGIPYEQYF. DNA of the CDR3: TGTGCCAGCAGCTTAGGGGAGGGAATACCCTACGAGCAGTACTTC.

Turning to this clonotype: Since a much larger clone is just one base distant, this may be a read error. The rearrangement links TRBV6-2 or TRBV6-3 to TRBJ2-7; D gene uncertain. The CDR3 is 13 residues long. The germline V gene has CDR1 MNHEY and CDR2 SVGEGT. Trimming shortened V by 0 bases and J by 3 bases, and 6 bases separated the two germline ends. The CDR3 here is CASSYSPLYEQYF. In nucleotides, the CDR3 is TGTGCCAGCAGTTACTCACCGCTCTACGAGCAGTACTTC.

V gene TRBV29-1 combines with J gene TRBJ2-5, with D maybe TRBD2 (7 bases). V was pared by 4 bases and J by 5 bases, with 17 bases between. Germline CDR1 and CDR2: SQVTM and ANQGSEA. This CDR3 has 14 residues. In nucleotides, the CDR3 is TGCAGCGTTGGAAAGGGGGGGGGAGGTGAGACCCAGTACTTC. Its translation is CSVGKGGGGETQYF.